Below, 28 T cell receptor beta chains from the same sample are listed, as sequenced in a study of T cells in Graves' hyperthyroidism and ophthalmopathy. Amplified TCR beta CDR3 regions came from RNA transcripts. The HTBI primer set served for first-round RT-PCR of the TCR CDR3. A single record per CDR3 protein comes from TCRdb applying MiXCR to the multiplex PCR reads. The sample shows about 640,000 distinct CDR3 sequences, roughly 15% of them seen only once. The specimen was blood. These receptors were obtained from a woman aged 45-65 years with Graves' ophthalmopathy.

There are a few counts of this clonotype. The V and J genes are TRBV6-2 or TRBV6-3 and TRBJ1-5; TRBD1 matches 9 bases. There are 16 residues in the CDR3. J was trimmed by 5 bases and V by 6 bases; bases with no gene match: 11. Germline assignment: CDR1 MNHEY and CDR2 SVGEGT. In DNA form, the CDR3 reads TGTGCCAGCAGCCGACGGGGACAGGGAAGACATCAGCCCCAGCATTTT. It specifies CASSRRGQGRHQPQHF.

About this clonotype itself: This may be a read error: a much more frequent sequence differs by one nucleotide. V usage is TRBV2 and J usage is TRBJ2-1; TRBD1 agrees at 9 bases. Looked up from germline, CDR1 is SNHLY and CDR2 is FYNNEI. V was clipped by 7 bases and J by 12 bases; unmatched bases: 7. The CDR3 has 12 amino acids. CDR3 region: CASTAGGQGQFF. The CDR3 DNA sequence: TGTGCCAGCACGGCCGGGGGACAGGGGCAGTTCTTC.

The J gene is TRBJ2-1, the V gene TRBV7-8; D gene ambiguous. Germline lookup yields CDR1 SGHVS and CDR2 FQNEAQ. Trimming pared 11 bases from V and 6 bases from J, leaving 17 bases between. The CDR3 runs to 13 residues. CDR3 nucleotide sequence: TGTGCCGCCACAAAGGCAGCTGTCAATGAGCAGTTCTTC. Translated: CAATKAAVNEQFF.

This clonotype was seen repeatedly, ten times or more. V and J are TRBV20-1 and TRBJ1-1; unclear D gene. CDR1 and CDR2 from the germline V gene are DFQATT and SNEGSKA (reference sequence). The CDR3 totals 13 residues. V gave up 6 bases and J gave up 0 bases, with 11 bases separating them. This CDR3 reads CSAPVELNTEAFF. The DNA for the CDR3 is TGCAGTGCCCCCGTGGAATTGAACACTGAAGCTTTCTTT.

This clonotype was found many times. This rearrangement joins TRBV30 to TRBJ2-1, with 8 positions matching TRBD2. V was clipped by 8 bases and J by 4 bases; unmatched bases: 7. The CDR3 is 13 amino acids. Germline assignment: CDR1 GTSNPN and CDR2 SVGIG (reference sequence). The CDR3 sequence: CALLAEGYNEQFF. CDR3 nucleotides: TGTGCCCTACTAGCGGAGGGGTACAATGAGCAGTTCTTC.

This clonotype was seen at least ten times. Here the CDR3 reads CASSQQRTPNNEQFF. The CDR3 DNA reads as TGTGCCAGCAGCCAGCAGAGGACACCCAACAATGAGCAGTTCTTC. The V call is TRBV27, the J call TRBJ2-1, with a tentative D call TRBD1 (5 bases). Germline V gene lookup returns CDR1 MNHEY and CDR2 SMNVEV (reference sequence). CDR3 length equals 15 residues. Trimming took off 6 bases at V and 5 bases at J, with 17 bases between the two ends.

The rearrangement links TRBV13 to TRBJ2-1, with 7 positions matching TRBD1. J lost 2 bases, V lost 5 bases, and 9 bases had no gene match. From germline, CDR1 is PRHDT and CDR2 FYEKMQ (reference sequence). The CDR3 loop spans 16 amino acids. In DNA form, the CDR3 reads TGTGCCAGCAGCGCTAACGGGGACAGTACCTACAATGAGCAGTTCTTC. Its protein product is CASSANGDSTYNEQFF. The whole variable domain, filled in from reference TRBV13 and TRBJ2-1, reads AAGVIQSPRHLIKEKRETATLKCYPIPRHDTVYWYQQGPGQDPQFLISFYEKMQSDKGSIPDRFSAQQFSDYHSELNMSSLELGDSALYFCASSANGDSTYNEQFFGPGTRLTVL.

This clonotype was seen only a few times. The CDR3 sequence: CASSQLGIQETQYF. The CDR3, as DNA: TGCGCCAGCAGCCAACTCGGGATCCAAGAGACCCAGTACTTC. The genes are TRBV4-1 and TRBJ2-5, with D perhaps matching TRBD2 (5 bases). This CDR3 is 14 amino acids long. CDR1 is MGHRA and CDR2 is YSYEKL in the germline V gene. Trimming took 2 bases from V and 1 from J, leaving 8 bases between them.

At least ten counts were recorded for this clonotype. The chain recombines TRBV28 with TRBJ2-3; D is ambiguous. V lost 3 bases and J lost 5, with 15 bases in between. The germline V gene has CDR1 MDHEN and CDR2 SYDVKM. The length of the CDR3 is 15 residues. The CDR3 reads CASSFTGTHGDTQYF. The DNA of the CDR3 is TGTGCCAGCAGTTTTACGGGTACCCACGGAGATACGCAGTATTTT.

This clonotype was counted at least ten times. This chain joins TRBV7-8 and TRBJ2-7; D gene unclear. The V end lost 4 bases, the J end lost 1 base, and 11 bases lay between the germline ends. Germline CDR1 SGHVS, CDR2 FQNEAQ. The CDR3 runs 14 residues. The CDR3 sequence: CASSSRTYSYEQYF. The CDR3, as DNA: TGTGCCAGCAGCTCTAGGACGTATTCCTACGAGCAGTACTTC.

In this sample, this clonotype turned up many times. The chain has TRBV20-1 and TRBJ2-7, with 7 bases aligning to TRBD2. V shed 6 bases, J shed 2 bases, and the junction held 7 bases outside the gene matches. The CDR3 extends over 13 amino acids. Germline assignment: CDR1 DFQATT and CDR2 SNEGSKA (reference sequence). The CDR3 loop is CSATEGGAYEQYF. For the CDR3, the DNA is TGCAGTGCAACGGAGGGAGGGGCCTACGAGCAGTACTTC.

This clonotype was recorded a few times. The J gene is TRBJ2-3, the V gene TRBV14; D might be TRBD2 (5 bases). From germline, CDR1 is SGHDN and CDR2 FVKESK. Trimming took 1 base from V and 6 from J, leaving 14 bases between them. CDR3 length: 15 amino acids. In DNA form, the CDR3 reads TGTGCCAGCAGCCAAGTTAGTAGTCCGGGGGATACGCAGTATTTT. Its protein product is CASSQVSSPGDTQYF.

Of note for this clonotype: A read error may be the cause here, since a much bigger clone is one base away. The chain is built from TRBV6-1 and TRBJ2-3; 8 bases map to TRBD2. The V segment lost 3 bases and the J segment 1 base; nucleotides outside the gene matches: 0. The CDR3 is 14 residues long. Germline V gene data show CDR1 as MNHNS and CDR2 as SASEGT. The DNA of the CDR3 is TGTGCCAGCAGTGAGCGGGAGGGCACAGATACGCAGTATTTT. This sequence encodes CASSEREGTDTQYF.

Concerning this clonotype: This sequence may be a read error, since a much larger clone differs from it by one base. V is TRBV29-1 and J is TRBJ2-1; 11 bases agree with TRBD2. Per germline, CDR1 SQVTM and CDR2 ANQGSEA. The CDR3 length is 14 residues. The CDR3 reads CSVASTSGSNEQSF. Here the CDR3 DNA reads TGCAGCGTTGCTTCAACTAGCGGGAGCAATGAGCAGTCCTTC.

There are many counts of this clonotype. The chain recombines TRBV5-5 with TRBJ1-5; D remains ambiguous. This CDR3 has 15 amino acids. CDR1 SGHKS and CDR2 YYEKEE come from the germline V gene (reference sequence). V lost 3 bases and J lost 1, with 11 bases in between. The CDR3 DNA is TGTGCCAGCAGCTCCCTACACGGCAGCAATCAGCCCCAGCATTTT. It encodes CASSSLHGSNQPQHF.

The chain combines TRBV6-2 or TRBV6-3 with TRBJ1-5; D is unresolved. V was cut by 2 bases and J by 6 bases, with 8 bases left in between. The CDR3 loop spans 13 amino acids. The germline CDR1 and CDR2 sequences are MNHEY and SVGEGT. The DNA of the CDR3 is TGTGCCAGCAGTTACGTAGGGTTTCAGCCCCAGCATTTT. Protein: CASSYVGFQPQHF.

A few counts support this clonotype. The rearrangement links TRBV5-1 to TRBJ1-3; 9 bases agree with TRBD1. Germline CDR1 SGHRS, CDR2 YFSETQ. J gave up 4 bases and V 0 bases, and 5 bases lay outside the gene matches. CDR3 size: 16 residues. CDR3 sequence reads: CASSLGTGGVGNTIYF. The CDR3 coding sequence is TGCGCCAGCAGCTTGGGAACAGGGGGCGTCGGAAACACCATATATTTT.

This clonotype was seen ten or more times. The chain links TRBV6-2 or TRBV6-3 to TRBJ2-5, with D possibly matching TRBD1 (5 bases). The germline V gene encodes CDR1 MNHEY and CDR2 SVGEGT. CDR3 size: 17 residues. Trimming stripped 2 bases from V and 2 bases from J, with 18 bases between. Written as DNA, the CDR3 is TGTGCCAGCAGTTACCCGACAGCGCCAGAGGATCAAGAGACCCAGTACTTC. This translates into CASSYPTAPEDQETQYF.

In the case of this clonotype: A much larger clone differs by one base, so this may be a read error. CDR3 nucleotide sequence: TGTGCCAGCAGCCAAACAGGGGTGGGTCAGCCCCAGCATTTT. It translates to CASSQTGVGQPQHF. The chain couples TRBV7-9 to TRBJ1-5; 7 bases line up with TRBD1. CDR3 size: 14 residues. V trimming: 5 bases; J trimming: 6 bases; junction bases outside the gene matches: 7. Germline V CDR1 and CDR2: SEHNR, FQNEAQ (reference sequence).

This rearrangement joins TRBV20-1 to TRBJ1-4; the D gene is possibly TRBD1 (6 bases). Germline values: CDR1 DFQATT, CDR2 SNEGSKA (reference sequence). The CDR3 contains 15 residues. In nucleotides, the CDR3 is TGCAGCGATCACTTCCGGAGACAGGCTCTGGAAAAACTGTTTTTT. It specifies CSDHFRRQALEKLFF.

The chain couples TRBV14 to TRBJ2-2; perhaps D is TRBD1 or TRBD2 (5 bases each). The CDR3 has 17 residues. CDR1 is SGHDN, CDR2 FVKESK, per germline. The ends were cut back, 0 bases at V and 0 bases at J, with 11 bases in the middle. As DNA, the CDR3 is TGTGCCAGCAGCCAAGATTTTGGGGGAACGAACACCGGGGAGCTGTTTTTT. This translates into CASSQDFGGTNTGELFF.

This clonotype has a count of ten or more. This chain joins TRBV18 and TRBJ2-1, with D hard to call. V lost 3 bases to trimming and J lost 0 bases, with 15 bases between them. The CDR3 loop spans 17 amino acids. The germline gives CDR1 KGHSH, CDR2 LQKENI. The CDR3 DNA reads as TGTGCCAGCTCACCTAGGACGGCGTCGAGCTCCTACAATGAGCAGTTCTTC. It yields the protein CASSPRTASSSYNEQFF.

This clonotype has just a few counts. This chain links TRBV14 with TRBJ2-3; D is unclear. The CDR3 loop spans 15 amino acids. In germline, CDR1 is SGHDN, CDR2 FVKESK. V was trimmed by 0 bases and J by 7 bases, leaving 14 bases between them. For the CDR3, the DNA is TGTGCCAGCAGCCAAGAATTAACAGCTACTAATACGCAGTATTTT. Translating gives CASSQELTATNTQYF. Full variable domain (rest looked up from reference TRBV14 and TRBJ2-3): EAGVTQFPSHSVIEKGQTVTLRCDPISGHDNLYWYRRVMGKEIKFLLHFVKESKQDESGMPNNRFLAERTGGTYSTLKVQPAELEDSGVYFCASSQELTATNTQYFGPGTRLTVL.

In its sample, this clonotype was seen a few times. The J gene is TRBJ1-1, the V gene TRBV30; D perhaps matches TRBD1 (5 bases). The CDR3 extends over 13 amino acids. Germline CDR1 and CDR2: GTSNPN and SVGIG (reference sequence). V lost 3 bases, J lost 3 bases, and 11 bases lay in between. CDR3 sequence (DNA): TGTGCCTGGAGCGCTGGGACGGACACTGAAGCTTTCTTT. This gives the protein CAWSAGTDTEAFF.

This clonotype has just a few counts. The genes are TRBV30 and TRBJ2-2; D gene ambiguous. V lost 2 bases and J lost 8, with 9 bases in between. Per the germline V gene, CDR1 is GTSNPN and CDR2 is SVGIG (reference sequence). The CDR3 contains 12 residues. The CDR3 region has the DNA TGTGCCTGGAGTAATAACTTGGGGGAGCTGTTTTTT. Translated, it gives CAWSNNLGELFF.

The table lists this clonotype with a few counts. CDR3 amino acids: CASSWTYRGRGTEAFF. The CDR3 region has the DNA TGCGCCAGCAGCTGGACGTACAGGGGGCGAGGCACTGAAGCTTTCTTT. The J gene is TRBJ1-1, the V gene TRBV5-1; 9 bases map to TRBD1. The V and J ends lost 3 bases and 4 bases, in that order; junction bases with no gene match: 10. Germline values: CDR1 SGHRS, CDR2 YFSETQ. The CDR3 is made up of 16 amino acids. Full variable domain (remainder filled in from reference TRBV5-1 and TRBJ1-1): KAGVTQTPRYLIKTRGQQVTLSCSPISGHRSVSWYQQTPGQGLQFLFEYFSETQRNKGNFPGRFSGRQFSNSRSEMNVSTLELGDSALYLCASSWTYRGRGTEAFFGQGTRLTVV.

This chain links TRBV6-1 with TRBJ1-5; the D is unclear. V was trimmed by 5 bases and J by 4 bases, leaving 12 bases between them. This CDR3 has 14 amino acids. The germline gives CDR1 MNHNS, CDR2 SASEGT. The CDR3 coding sequence is TGTGCCAGCAGTTATGCAGGACCTAATCAGCCCCAGCATTTT. Translated: CASSYAGPNQPQHF.

This clonotype was seen repeatedly, ten times or more. The rearrangement uses TRBV2 and TRBJ1-1; possibly TRBD1 for D (6 bases). Germline-derived CDR1 and CDR2 are SNHLY and FYNNEI. This CDR3 spans 13 amino acids. Trimming stripped 10 bases from V and 3 bases from J, with 15 bases between. CDR3 bases: TGTGCCAACAGACGGGACACCGACACTGAAGCTTTCTTT. Amino acid sequence: CANRRDTDTEAFF.